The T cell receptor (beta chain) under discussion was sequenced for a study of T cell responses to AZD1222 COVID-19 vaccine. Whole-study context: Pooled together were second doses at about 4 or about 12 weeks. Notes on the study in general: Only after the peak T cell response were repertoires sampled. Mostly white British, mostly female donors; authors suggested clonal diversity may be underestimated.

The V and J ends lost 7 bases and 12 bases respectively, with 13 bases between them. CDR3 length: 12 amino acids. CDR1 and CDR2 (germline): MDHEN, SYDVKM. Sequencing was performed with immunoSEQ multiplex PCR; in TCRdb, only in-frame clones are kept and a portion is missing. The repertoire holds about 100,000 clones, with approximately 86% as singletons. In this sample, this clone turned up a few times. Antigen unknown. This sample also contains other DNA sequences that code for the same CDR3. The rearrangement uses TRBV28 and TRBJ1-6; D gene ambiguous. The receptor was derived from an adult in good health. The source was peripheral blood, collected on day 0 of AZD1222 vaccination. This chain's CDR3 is CASTPPRGPLHF. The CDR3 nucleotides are TGTGCCAGCACTCCACCCCGCGGACCCCTCCACTTT. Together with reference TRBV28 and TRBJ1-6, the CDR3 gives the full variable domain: DVKVTQSSRYLVKRTGEKVFLECVQDMDHENMFWYRQDPGLGLRLIYFSYDVKMKEKGDIPEGYSVSREKKERFSLILESASTNQTSMYLCASTPPRGPLHFGNGTRLTVT.